What follows describes a single TCR beta chain. This sample is drawn from a study of blood T cell repertoires in COVID-19. CDR1 LNHDA and CDR2 SQIVND come from the germline V gene (reference sequence). V lost 6 bases to trimming and J lost 4 bases; unmatched junction nucleotides: 2. The CDR3 is 15 amino acids. Only in-frame clones appear in the TCRdb table, and some are missing; sequencing was by immunoSEQ multiplex PCR. The data contain roughly 63,000 clones, 74% of them singletons. The sequence came from a woman older than 75 with acute or convalescent COVID-19. The sequenced sample consisted of peripheral blood. The chain joins TRBV19 to TRBJ2-2; 13 bases fit TRBD2. The CDR3 region is CASSRTSGSTGELFF. The CDR3, as DNA: TGTGCCAGTAGCCGGACTAGCGGGAGCACCGGGGAGCTGTTTTTT.